What follows are 29 T cell receptor beta chains derived from one specimen sequenced in a study of shared clonotypes between healthy human individuals. Here immunoSEQ multiplex PCR was the method, and the copy in TCRdb shows in-frame clones only, minus some. Here the sample spans a few million clones, around 90% being singletons. Material: naive CD4+ T cells from PBMCs. The subset was: CD45RA+ positively selected. The receptors were gathered from a young man in good health. Some clones in this sample may be carry-over from other donors' samples.

A remark on this clone: The same CDR3 can be traced to other DNA sequences in this sample. The V and J genes are TRBV15 and TRBJ1-1; D is ambiguous. V lost 0 bases and J 5 bases, leaving 7 bases between the germline ends. The CDR3 has 13 amino acids. Germline CDR1 reads LNHNV; CDR2 reads YYDKDF (reference sequence). CDR3 sequence: CATSRDLRTEAFF. The CDR3 DNA sequence: TGTGCCACCAGCAGAGATTTAAGGACTGAAGCTTTCTTT.

V gene TRBV5-1 combines with J gene TRBJ2-2; tentatively, D is TRBD1 or TRBD2 (5 bases each). CDR1 is SGHRS, CDR2 YFSETQ, per germline. CDR3 length equals 15 residues. Trimming removed 4 bases from V and 6 bases from J, with 16 bases in between. CDR3 in amino acids: CASSLDGVRAGELFF. In DNA, the CDR3 is TGCGCCAGCAGCCTAGACGGGGTCAGGGCCGGGGAGCTGTTTTTT.

In the case of this clone: Other DNA sequences within the sample encode an identical CDR3. The genes are TRBV9 and TRBJ1-1; D unresolved. The CDR3 extends over 13 amino acids. Trimming stripped 0 bases from V and 1 base from J, with 4 bases between. CDR1 is SGDLS, CDR2 YYNGEE, per germline. The CDR3 DNA reads as TGTGCCAGCAGCGTAGCTCGGAACACTGAAGCTTTCTTT. Protein: CASSVARNTEAFF.

This chain links TRBV7-2 with TRBJ2-3; D is uncertain. Trimming took off 5 bases at V and 4 bases at J, with 16 bases between the two ends. This CDR3 region has 15 residues. Germline CDR1 reads SGHTA; CDR2 reads FQGNSA. This CDR3 is CASSPRAGRADTQYF. As DNA, the CDR3 is TGTGCCAGCAGCCCACGGGCAGGTCGTGCAGATACGCAGTATTTT.

This rearrangement joins TRBV6-5 to TRBJ2-4; the D gene could be TRBD1 or TRBD2 (7 bases each). This CDR3 comprises 15 residues. V shed 6 bases and J shed 5 bases, with 17 bases lying between them. The V gene's germline CDR1 is MNHEY and CDR2 SVGAGI. Here the CDR3 reads CASRTRGGGENIQYF. The CDR3 nucleotides are TGTGCCAGCAGGACCAGGGGGGGAGGCGAAAACATTCAGTACTTC.

This chain connects TRBV7-6 to TRBJ2-2; perhaps D is TRBD1 or TRBD2 (6 bases each). Germline V gives CDR1 SGHVS, CDR2 FNYEAQ. The CDR3 length is 15 residues. V was shortened by 5 bases and J by 5 bases, with 15 bases between the two germline ends. The DNA for the CDR3 is TGTGCCAGCAGCCCGGCGGGACACCGAACCGGGGAGCTGTTTTTT. Residues: CASSPAGHRTGELFF.

This clone has only one observation. V is TRBV10-3 and J is TRBJ1-5; tentative D call: TRBD1 (5 bases). Trimming removed 3 bases at V and 0 bases at J, with 9 bases between. This CDR3 is built from 15 residues. The germline V gene encodes CDR1 ENHRY and CDR2 SYGVKD. The CDR3 region has the DNA TGTGCCATCAGTGACCGGGGCTATAGCAATCAGCCCCAGCATTTT. Translated, it gives CAISDRGYSNQPQHF.

The chain has TRBV10-3 and TRBJ2-5; D unclear. CDR1 ENHRY and CDR2 SYGVKD come from the germline V gene. This CDR3 is 15 amino acids long. V was pared by 2 bases and J by 0 bases, with 10 bases between. CDR3 nucleotides: TGTGCCATCAGTGAGGGTTGGGGAAACCAAGAGACCCAGTACTTC. It yields the protein CAISEGWGNQETQYF.

V is TRBV5-8 and J is TRBJ1-2; the D is unclear. V lost 0 bases and J lost 3, with 9 bases in between. The CDR3 covers 14 residues. Per germline, CDR1 SGHTS and CDR2 YDEGEE. The CDR3 DNA is TGTGCCAGCAGCTTGGCCGTGGGATACTATGGCTACACCTTC. It encodes CASSLAVGYYGYTF. Using reference TRBV5-8 and TRBJ1-2 for the parts outside the CDR3, the full variable domain is EAGVTQSPTHLIKTRGQQATLRCSPISGHTSVYWYQQALGLGLQFLLWYDEGEERNRGNFPPRFSGRQFPNYSSELNVNALELEDSALYLCASSLAVGYYGYTFGSGTRLTVV.

The rearrangement uses TRBV7-9 and TRBJ2-7, with TRBD2 as a possible D gene (5 bases). Germline CDR1 SEHNR, CDR2 FQNEAQ (reference sequence). Deletions cut 2 bases from V and 2 bases from J, with 10 bases between. CDR3 size: 14 residues. In nucleotides, the CDR3 is TGTGCCAGCAGCTTATCTAGCCGGACCTACGAGCAGTACTTC. Translating gives CASSLSSRTYEQYF.

CDR3 residues: CSASVGSGQETQYF. The DNA for the CDR3 is TGCAGCGCCAGTGTCGGGTCGGGGCAAGAGACCCAGTACTTC. The rearrangement links TRBV29-1 to TRBJ2-5, with D possibly matching TRBD2 (5 bases). Per germline, CDR1 SQVTM and CDR2 ANQGSEA. Trimming shortened V by 7 bases and J by 2 bases, and 17 bases separated the two germline ends. The CDR3 has 14 residues.

This sequence joins TRBV11-2 and TRBJ1-5, with D unclear. CDR1 and CDR2 from the germline V gene are SGHAT and FQNNGV. Trimming shortened V by 5 bases and J by 4 bases, and 9 bases separated the two germline ends. The CDR3 is made up of 13 amino acids. This CDR3 reads CASSGSGNQPQHF. For the CDR3, the DNA is TGTGCCAGCAGCGGTAGCGGGAATCAGCCCCAGCATTTT.

The genes are TRBV7-3 and TRBJ2-7, with D unresolved. The germline V and J ends were trimmed by 5 bases and 6 bases, with 17 bases remaining between them. From germline, CDR1 is SGHTA and CDR2 FQGTGA. There are 14 residues in the CDR3. The CDR3 region has the DNA TGTGCCAGCAGCCGTACGACGCTGACCCTCGAGCAGTACTTC. Amino acid sequence: CASSRTTLTLEQYF.

In its sample, this clone was seen a few times. The sample has other DNA sequences that encode this CDR3 too. The V call is TRBV15, the J call TRBJ2-7; TRBD1 agrees at 7 bases. This CDR3 comprises 14 residues. Germline trimming cut 1 base from V and 2 bases from J; bases unmatched to any gene: 2. Germline V gene lookup returns CDR1 LNHNV and CDR2 YYDKDF (reference sequence). The CDR3: CATSRGQGTYEQYF. For the CDR3, the DNA is TGTGCCACCAGCAGAGGACAGGGAACCTACGAGCAGTACTTC.

This chain uses TRBV19 with TRBJ2-1, with 10 bases identical to TRBD1. Per germline, CDR1 LNHDA and CDR2 SQIVND (reference sequence). Trimming cost V 5 bases and J 0 bases; bases outside gene matches: 13. This CDR3 spans 19 amino acids. CDR3 coding DNA: TGTGCCAGTAGTGTAGTGGGACAGGGGCCACTGAGCTCCTACAATGAGCAGTTCTTC. Protein product: CASSVVGQGPLSSYNEQFF.

The chain uses TRBV6-6 and TRBJ2-7, with 7 nucleotides matching TRBD1. CDR1 MNHNY and CDR2 SVGAGI come from the germline V gene (reference sequence). The CDR3 loop spans 14 amino acids. V shed 3 bases and J 5 bases; nucleotides not matched to a gene: 7. The CDR3 is CASSYRDSLDEQYF. DNA for the CDR3: TGTGCCAGCAGTTATAGGGACAGTCTTGACGAGCAGTACTTC.

V and J are TRBV7-9 and TRBJ2-1, with 9 bases identical to TRBD1. CDR3 size: 13 residues. V dropped 7 bases and J dropped 10; count of bases not matched to a gene: 8. Germline V gene sequence: CDR1 SEHNR, CDR2 FQNEAQ (reference sequence). CDR3: CASNRGPLGEQFF. CDR3 bases: TGTGCCAGCAACAGGGGGCCCCTTGGAGAGCAGTTCTTC.

The gene calls are TRBV28 and TRBJ2-1; 15 bases match TRBD2. The J segment lost 5 bases and the V segment lost 3 bases, leaving 8 bases of the junction unmatched. This CDR3 is 18 amino acids long. CDR1 and CDR2 from the germline V gene are MDHEN and SYDVKM. CDR3 sequence reads: CASSFWTSGRAGDNEQFF. As DNA, the CDR3 is TGTGCCAGCAGTTTTTGGACTAGCGGGAGGGCCGGGGACAATGAGCAGTTCTTC. The full variable domain, completed using reference TRBV28 and TRBJ2-1, is DVKVTQSSRYLVKRTGEKVFLECVQDMDHENMFWYRQDPGLGLRLIYFSYDVKMKEKGDIPEGYSVSREKKERFSLILESASTNQTSMYLCASSFWTSGRAGDNEQFFGPGTRLTVL.

V gene TRBV7-3 combines with J gene TRBJ2-3, with D perhaps TRBD2 (6 bases). This CDR3 has 15 residues. V was cut by 2 bases and J by 2 bases, with 11 bases left in between. Germline V lookup: CDR1 SGHTA, CDR2 FQGTGA. This chain's CDR3 is CASSLQGGITDTQYF. CDR3 coding DNA: TGTGCCAGCAGCTTACAGGGCGGGATCACAGATACGCAGTATTTT.

The rearrangement uses TRBV28 and TRBJ2-7; 12 nucleotides line up with TRBD2. There are 16 residues in the CDR3. J gave up 3 bases and V 7 bases, and 10 bases lay outside the gene matches. Germline CDR1 reads MDHEN; CDR2 reads SYDVKM. This chain's CDR3 is CASKPVGTSGYYEQYF. The CDR3 DNA reads as TGTGCCAGCAAACCCGTAGGGACTAGCGGGTACTACGAGCAGTACTTC.

V and J are TRBV5-1 and TRBJ2-2; D possibly corresponds to TRBD1 (6 bases). V was cut by 4 bases and J by 2 bases, with 12 bases left in between. The CDR3 runs 15 residues. The V gene's germline CDR1 is SGHRS and CDR2 YFSETQ. The CDR3 protein is CASSRPGVNTGELFF. As DNA, the CDR3 is TGCGCCAGCAGCCGGCCAGGGGTAAACACCGGGGAGCTGTTTTTT.

This chain connects TRBV11-3 to TRBJ2-2; a weak D match, TRBD2 (5 bases). The CDR3 loop spans 15 amino acids. V was clipped by 6 bases and J by 0 bases, with 11 bases between them. Germline V lookup: CDR1 SGHNT, CDR2 YENEEA. CDR3 DNA sequence: TGTGCCAGCAGACTTACTAGATCGAACACCGGGGAGCTGTTTTTT. It codes for CASRLTRSNTGELFF.

CDR3 in DNA: TGCGCCAGCAGTGGGGCCCTCGCCGACAATGAGCAGTTCTTC. Protein sequence: CASSGALADNEQFF. The chain couples TRBV5-1 to TRBJ2-1; tentatively, D is TRBD1 (5 bases). Germline CDR1 and CDR2: SGHRS and YFSETQ. The length of the CDR3 is 14 residues. The germline V and J ends were trimmed by 5 bases and 5 bases, with 14 bases remaining between them.

J is TRBJ1-4 and V is TRBV7-9; the D gene is possibly TRBD1 (6 bases). The CDR3 extends over 13 amino acids. The germline gives CDR1 SEHNR, CDR2 FQNEAQ (reference sequence). Trimming stripped 5 bases from V and 8 bases from J, with 12 bases between. CDR3 protein: CASSLRQAEKLFF. The CDR3 coding sequence is TGTGCCAGCAGCCTCCGACAGGCGGAAAAACTGTTTTTT.

This chain links TRBV10-2 with TRBJ2-7; TRBD2 matches at 7 bases. CDR3 size: 17 residues. Germline values: CDR1 WSHSY, CDR2 SAAADI. Trimming removed 7 bases from V and 0 bases from J; junction bases left unmatched: 15. For the CDR3, the DNA is TGCGCCAGCATTCAGGGTTCAAGCGGGGCCCGCTCCTACGAGCAGTACTTC. It codes for CASIQGSSGARSYEQYF.

CDR3 in DNA: TGTGCCAGCAGCGATGGCGCGTGGGGGACGGGCTACACCTTC. It is translated as CASSDGAWGTGYTF. The J gene is TRBJ1-2, the V gene TRBV5-8, with a possible D match to TRBD1 (5 bases). Per the germline V gene, CDR1 is SGHTS and CDR2 is YDEGEE. The CDR3 sequence is 14 residues long. V lost 4 bases, J lost 8 bases, and 18 bases lay in between.

A few counts support this clone. V is TRBV19 and J is TRBJ1-5, with 10 bases that match TRBD1. J lost 9 bases, V lost 5 bases, and 1 base had no gene match. Germline values: CDR1 LNHDA, CDR2 SQIVND (reference sequence). CDR3 length: 12 residues. The CDR3 coding sequence is TGTGCCAGTAGTGACAGGGGGCGGCCCCAGCATTTT. This codes for CASSDRGRPQHF.

This chain connects TRBV28 to TRBJ2-7; TRBD2 aligns across 7 bases. V shed 4 bases and J 6 bases; nucleotides not matched to a gene: 9. CDR1 and CDR2 from the germline V gene are MDHEN and SYDVKM. CDR3 length: 14 amino acids. CDR3 region: CASSSGGSSSEQYF. Written as DNA, the CDR3 is TGTGCCAGCAGTTCCGGGGGGTCTTCATCCGAGCAGTACTTC.

This chain uses TRBV18 with TRBJ1-5, with 8 bases lining up with TRBD1. Trimming removed 3 bases from V and 0 bases from J; junction bases left unmatched: 4. The V gene's germline CDR1 is KGHSH and CDR2 LQKENI. The CDR3 covers 16 residues. The CDR3 protein is CASSPATGDSNQPQHF. DNA of the CDR3: TGTGCCAGCTCACCCGCGACAGGGGATAGCAATCAGCCCCAGCATTTT.